These 14 T cell receptor beta chains were sequenced from one sample in a study of CD8 T cells in Susac syndrome. Reverse transcription of roughly 0.45 to 1 ug RNA was performed with random hexamers. TCRdb passed the immunoSEQ multiplex PCR reads through MiXCR, listing each CDR3 protein once. Of approximately 210,000 distinct CDR3 sequences detected, less than 95% appear once; the ten largest clones hold about 0.15%. The sequenced material came from CD4+ T cells from PBMCs. All receptors derive from a human donor with Susac syndrome.

CDR3 protein: CSVTLRVDTGELFF. The CDR3 DNA reads TGCAGCGTTACCCTGAGGGTCGACACCGGGGAGCTGTTTTTT. The rearrangement links TRBV29-1 to TRBJ2-2; maybe TRBD2 (5 bases). CDR1 SQVTM and CDR2 ANQGSEA come from the germline V gene. Trimming took off 5 bases at V and 3 bases at J, with 13 bases between the two ends. CDR3 size: 14 residues.

CDR3 sequence: CATSRGGLAGGRGQETQYF. The CDR3, as DNA: TGTGCCACCAGCAGAGGTGGACTAGCGGGGGGTCGGGGCCAAGAGACCCAGTACTTC. The V and J genes are TRBV15 and TRBJ2-5, with TRBD2 matching over 14 bases. V was pared by 1 base and J by 1 base, with 8 bases of the junction left unmatched. This CDR3 region has 19 residues. The germline V gene has CDR1 LNHNV and CDR2 YYDKDF (reference sequence). Full variable domain (outside the CDR3, taken from reference TRBV15 and TRBJ2-5): DAMVIQNPRYQVTQFGKPVTLSCSQTLNHNVMYWYQQKSSQAPKLLFHYYDKDFNNEADTPDNFQSRRPNTSFCFLDIRSPGLGDTAMYLCATSRGGLAGGRGQETQYFGPGTRLLVL.

The chain has TRBV27 and TRBJ1-6; D is unresolved. The CDR3 consists of 17 residues. V lost 5 bases and J 0 bases, leaving 14 bases between the germline ends. Germline assignment: CDR1 MNHEY and CDR2 SMNVEV (reference sequence). As DNA, the CDR3 is TGTGCCAGCAGTAAATTGGACGCCAGCTCCTATAATTCACCCCTCCACTTT. This sequence encodes CASSKLDASSYNSPLHF.

The V and J genes are TRBV20-1 and TRBJ2-4; D is unclear. The germline CDR1 and CDR2 sequences are DFQATT and SNEGSKA (reference sequence). V was clipped by 0 bases and J by 2 bases, with 11 bases between them. The CDR3 has 15 residues. DNA for the CDR3: TGCAGTGCTAGAGATCTTACAAGCTCCAAAAACATTCAGTACTTC. It is translated as CSARDLTSSKNIQYF.

The genes are TRBV20-1 and TRBJ2-7, with 7 bases fitting TRBD1. The V gene's germline CDR1 is DFQATT and CDR2 SNEGSKA (reference sequence). The CDR3 runs to 14 residues. The J segment lost 0 bases and the V segment lost 2 bases, leaving 4 bases of the junction unmatched. This CDR3 reads CSARWDRSSYEQYF. CDR3 DNA: TGCAGTGCTAGATGGGACAGAAGCTCCTACGAGCAGTACTTC.

This clonotype was observed once. The chain recombines TRBV27 with TRBJ2-6; 7 bases align to TRBD1. The CDR3 extends over 18 amino acids. Trimming at V came to 1 base and at J to 1 base, leaving 7 bases not matched to a gene. CDR1 MNHEY and CDR2 SMNVEV come from the germline V gene (reference sequence). In nucleotides, the CDR3 is TGTGCCAGCAGTTTATGGTTCGGCAGGGGGTCTGGGGCCAACGTCCTGACTTTC. Translating gives CASSLWFGRGSGANVLTF.

The rearrangement joins TRBV9 to TRBJ2-3; D not resolved. CDR1 SGDLS and CDR2 YYNGEE come from the germline V gene. V shed 4 bases and J shed 2 bases, with 11 bases lying between them. The CDR3 spans 14 residues. The CDR3: CASSPRPYTDTQYF. CDR3 sequence (DNA): TGTGCCAGCAGCCCTCGGCCTTACACAGATACGCAGTATTTT.

J is TRBJ2-5 and V is TRBV20-1, with D tentatively TRBD1 or TRBD2 (6 bases each). Per the germline V gene, CDR1 is DFQATT and CDR2 is SNEGSKA (reference sequence). The V end was cut by 6 bases, the J end by 3 bases, with 17 bases between. This CDR3 has 14 residues. CDR3 in amino acids: CSATKGGREETQYF. The CDR3 DNA follows: TGCAGTGCCACAAAGGGGGGCCGAGAAGAGACCCAGTACTTC.

The chain has TRBV19 and TRBJ1-6; D unresolved. Per germline, CDR1 LNHDA and CDR2 SQIVND (reference sequence). The CDR3 is made up of 16 amino acids. Trimming took off 5 bases at V and 7 bases at J, with 18 bases between the two ends. The CDR3 sequence: CASSLQAFIGNSPLHF. CDR3 nucleotide sequence: TGTGCCAGTAGTCTGCAGGCCTTCATTGGGAATTCACCCCTCCACTTT.

The chain joins TRBV14 to TRBJ2-1; 8 bases line up with TRBD1. J was trimmed by 8 bases and V by 1 base; bases with no gene match: 7. The CDR3 length is 15 residues. Per germline, CDR1 SGHDN and CDR2 FVKESK. The CDR3 region is CASSQGTGRGDEQFF. CDR3 bases: TGTGCCAGCAGCCAAGGGACAGGGAGAGGGGATGAGCAGTTCTTC.

The chain recombines TRBV7-2 with TRBJ2-5; D unresolved. This CDR3 comprises 13 residues. The germline gives CDR1 SGHTA, CDR2 FQGNSA. V lost 5 bases to trimming and J lost 1 base, with 8 bases between them. The CDR3 is CASSQNGQETQYF. For the CDR3, the DNA is TGTGCCAGCAGCCAGAATGGCCAAGAGACCCAGTACTTC.

The rearrangement uses TRBV20-1 and TRBJ1-1; the D gene is possibly TRBD1 (5 bases). Germline CDR1 is DFQATT and CDR2 is SNEGSKA (reference sequence). The CDR3 extends over 15 amino acids. V was pared by 3 bases and J by 0 bases, with 14 bases between. In nucleotides, the CDR3 is TGCAGTGCTAGGACAGCCCCTTCCATGAACACTGAAGCTTTCTTT. Its translation: CSARTAPSMNTEAFF.

The V gene is TRBV29-1, the J gene TRBJ1-2; D unresolved. Looked up from germline, CDR1 is SQVTM and CDR2 is ANQGSEA. V lost 2 bases and J lost 4, with 11 bases in between. The CDR3 runs 13 residues. This CDR3 reads CSVETEDRYGYTF. In DNA form, the CDR3 reads TGCAGCGTTGAAACCGAGGATCGCTATGGCTACACCTTC.

The V call is TRBV20-1, the J call TRBJ1-6, with no clear D. The length of the CDR3 is 15 residues. The germline V gene has CDR1 DFQATT and CDR2 SNEGSKA (reference sequence). V was cut by 6 bases and J by 7 bases, with 19 bases left in between. CDR3 DNA: TGCAGTGCCACAACAGCTTTTGAACTCAATTCACCCCTCCACTTT. Its protein product is CSATTAFELNSPLHF.